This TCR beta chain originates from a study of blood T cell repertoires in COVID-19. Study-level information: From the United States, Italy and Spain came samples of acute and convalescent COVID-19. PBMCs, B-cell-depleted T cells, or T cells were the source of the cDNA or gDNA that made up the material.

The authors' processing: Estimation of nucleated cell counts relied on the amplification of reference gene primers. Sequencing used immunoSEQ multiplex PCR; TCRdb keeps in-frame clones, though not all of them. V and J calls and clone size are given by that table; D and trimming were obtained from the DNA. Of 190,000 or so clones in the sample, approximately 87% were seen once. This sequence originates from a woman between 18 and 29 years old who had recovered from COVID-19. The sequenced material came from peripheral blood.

DNA of the CDR3: TGTGCCACCAGTGACCATGAGCGGGAGCTAAAAAATGAGCAGTTCTTC. It yields the protein CATSDHERELKNEQFF. The rearrangement links TRBV24-1 to TRBJ2-1; TRBD2 matches at 8 bases. The CDR3 runs 16 residues. Germline-derived CDR1 and CDR2 are KGHDR and SFDVKD. The ends lost 4 bases at V and 7 bases at J; junction bases unmatched: 11.